This T cell receptor (beta chain) is from a study of shared clonotypes between healthy human individuals. Study overall: The people who gave samples were a couple of women and three men aged 18 to 49.

Study-wide findings and caveats: In several donors, around 4.5% of naive CD4 clonotypes appeared in common.

All participating donors were Caucasian adults from Nashville, Tennessee. Genomic DNA per cell subset filled all wells of several immunoSEQ plates. Here immunoSEQ multiplex PCR was the method, and the copy in TCRdb shows in-frame clones only, minus some. The sample has 300,000 to 400,000 clones; over 75% are singletons. About this clone itself: Its antigen is still unknown.

The CDR3 is 14 amino acids. Germline CDR1 reads GTSNPN; CDR2 reads SVGIG (reference sequence). Trimming shortened V by 0 bases and J by 4 bases, and 13 bases separated the two germline ends. Sequenced sample: memory CD8+ T cells sorted from blood. Described subset: CD45RO+ cells pooled with CCR7-negative TemRA cells. The receptor comes from a man younger than 30 in good health. The V gene is TRBV30, the J gene TRBJ2-7, with D perhaps matching TRBD1 (5 bases). The CDR3 DNA sequence: TGTGCCTGGAGTGTAGGGGCTGTCCGGTACGAGCAGTACTTC. Protein: CAWSVGAVRYEQYF.